The 13 T cell receptor beta chains listed next were all sequenced from one sample in a study of cytomegalovirus exposure and HLA in healthy donors. It was with 60 Vbeta and 13 Jbeta primers that the PCR ran. Generated by immunoSEQ multiplex PCR, the TCRdb table keeps only in-frame clones and is missing some. The table lists 100,000 to 150,000 clones, about 15% of them singletons. The sequenced material came from PBMCs. These receptors were collected from a female donor in good health and CMV-seropositive.

In this sample, this clone turned up a few times. The chain links TRBV2 to TRBJ1-4; D is ambiguous. Trimming took 6 bases from V and 4 from J, leaving 12 bases between them. The germline CDR1 and CDR2 sequences are SNHLY and FYNNEI. This CDR3 is built from 14 residues. The chain's CDR3 is CASRRRDLNEKLFF. Here the CDR3 DNA reads TGTGCCAGCAGGCGCCGGGATCTTAATGAAAAACTGTTTTTT.

This rearrangement joins TRBV27 to TRBJ2-7, with 7 bases fitting TRBD1. V lost 6 bases to trimming and J lost 3 bases; unmatched junction nucleotides: 8. The CDR3 loop spans 14 amino acids. Germline CDR1 and CDR2: MNHEY and SMNVEV (reference sequence). CDR3 amino acids: CASRPGGPLYEQYF. In nucleotides, the CDR3 is TGTGCCAGCAGACCAGGGGGTCCTCTCTACGAGCAGTACTTC.

This clone was seen only a few times. This chain links TRBV29-1 with TRBJ1-2, with TRBD1 matching 8 bases. Germline V lookup: CDR1 SQVTM, CDR2 ANQGSEA. This CDR3 comprises 12 residues. V lost 5 bases to trimming and J lost 8 bases; unmatched junction nucleotides: 7. CDR3 sequence (DNA): TGCAGCGTTCGTGACAGGGGCTACGGCTACACCTTC. As protein: CSVRDRGYGYTF.

This clone was counted a few times. The chain employs TRBV28 and TRBJ2-7; 7 bases agree with TRBD1. The V gene end was trimmed by 2 bases and the J gene end by 0 bases; junction bases not matched to a gene: 4. CDR3 length: 15 residues. Germline V gives CDR1 MDHEN, CDR2 SYDVKM. For the CDR3, the DNA is TGTGCCAGCAGTTTAAGGGGGACAGTCTCCTACGAGCAGTACTTC. Residues: CASSLRGTVSYEQYF. The variable domain in full, completed from reference TRBV28 and TRBJ2-7, reads DVKVTQSSRYLVKRTGEKVFLECVQDMDHENMFWYRQDPGLGLRLIYFSYDVKMKEKGDIPEGYSVSREKKERFSLILESASTNQTSMYLCASSLRGTVSYEQYFGPGTRLTVT.

This clone showed up just a few times. The chain couples TRBV27 to TRBJ1-5, with D unresolved. The ends were cut back, 6 bases at V and 3 bases at J, with 6 bases in the middle. Germline-derived CDR1 and CDR2 are MNHEY and SMNVEV (reference sequence). This CDR3 comprises 12 residues. CDR3 region: CASRRANQPQHF. CDR3 sequence (DNA): TGTGCCAGCAGGCGGGCCAATCAGCCCCAGCATTTT.

This chain uses TRBV4-2 with TRBJ2-3, with TRBD2 matching over 10 bases. The CDR3 totals 14 residues. J gave up 10 bases and V 0 bases, and 4 bases lay outside the gene matches. Per the germline V gene, CDR1 is LGHNA and CDR2 is YNFKEQ. The CDR3 nucleotides are TGTGCCAGCAGCCAAGAAGCGGGGGGGCTGGCGCAGTATTTT. Encoded protein: CASSQEAGGLAQYF.

Only a few counts were recorded for this clone. The gene calls are TRBV5-4 and TRBJ2-4; TRBD2 aligns across 12 bases. V lost 6 bases to trimming and J lost 0 bases; unmatched junction nucleotides: 7. The germline V gene has CDR1 SGHNT and CDR2 YYREEE (reference sequence). The CDR3 runs to 17 residues. This CDR3 reads CASTTRTSGEAKNIQYF. The CDR3 DNA follows: TGTGCCAGCACGACTAGGACTAGCGGGGAAGCCAAAAACATTCAGTACTTC.

The rearrangement uses TRBV18 and TRBJ2-5; D may be TRBD1 (5 bases). The CDR3 spans 14 residues. Trimming took off 3 bases at V and 5 bases at J, with 13 bases between the two ends. Germline values: CDR1 KGHSH, CDR2 LQKENI. The CDR3: CASSPDPGRETQYF. Here the CDR3 DNA reads TGTGCCAGCTCACCCGATCCAGGGCGGGAGACCCAGTACTTC.

The chain joins TRBV6-6 to TRBJ2-3, with a possible D match to TRBD2 (5 bases). V was cut by 7 bases and J by 6 bases, with 11 bases left in between. The CDR3 covers 12 residues. The germline V gene has CDR1 MNHNY and CDR2 SVGAGI (reference sequence). CDR3 in DNA: TGTGCCAGCACTGGGGAGCGGGATACGCAGTATTTT. Residues: CASTGERDTQYF.

The chain has TRBV6-1 and TRBJ1-2; 7 bases are a match to TRBD1. The CDR3 spans 15 residues. Germline CDR1 reads MNHNS; CDR2 reads SASEGT. Trimming cost V 1 base and J 3 bases; bases outside gene matches: 5. The CDR3, as DNA: TGTGCCAGCAGTGAAGTCCTAGGACAGGACTATGGCTACACCTTC. Translation gives CASSEVLGQDYGYTF.

The rearrangement joins TRBV10-3 to TRBJ2-1, with TRBD2 matching over 12 bases. The V and J ends lost 6 bases and 5 bases, in that order; junction bases with no gene match: 17. Germline V gene data show CDR1 as ENHRY and CDR2 as SYGVKD. This CDR3 region has 19 residues. The CDR3 reads CAISAPLAGGPLGHNEQFF. The CDR3 DNA follows: TGTGCCATCAGCGCGCCCCTAGCGGGAGGGCCCTTAGGCCACAATGAGCAGTTCTTC.

This rearrangement joins TRBV5-1 to TRBJ2-7; TRBD1 matches at 12 bases. CDR3 length: 15 amino acids. The J segment lost 3 bases and the V segment lost 4 bases, leaving 5 bases of the junction unmatched. CDR1 and CDR2 from the germline V gene are SGHRS and YFSETQ. The CDR3 coding sequence is TGCGCCAGCAGCGGGGGACAGGGGGCCCACTACGAGCAGTACTTC. This encodes CASSGGQGAHYEQYF.

The rearrangement uses TRBV6-1 and TRBJ2-7; the D gene is possibly TRBD2 (5 bases). V dropped 3 bases and J dropped 3 bases, with 9 bases sitting between them. Germline values: CDR1 MNHNS, CDR2 SASEGT. This CDR3 comprises 13 residues. CDR3: CASSEFAGYEQYF. The DNA for the CDR3 is TGTGCCAGCAGTGAGTTTGCGGGCTACGAGCAGTACTTC.